Below are 19 T cell receptor beta chains sequenced from a single sample in a study of blood T cell repertoires in COVID-19 (TCRdb year 2020). The library was prepared using the immunoSEQ multiplex PCR assay. As stored in TCRdb, this immuneACCESS dataset retains in-frame rearrangements with V and J assigned. A fraction of the clones does not appear; measured against another copy, unresolved V genes explain less than half of the discrepancy, and the remainder lacks a known reason. In all, the sample holds over 60,000 clones, and 70% to 90% of those were seen once. Less than 1.5% of the sample goes to the ten largest clones. Sample: peripheral blood. Receptor source: a man in his forties with acute or convalescent COVID-19.

The chain carries TRBV3-1 (or the pseudogene TRBV3-2) and TRBJ2-4; D gene unclear. V shed 0 bases and J shed 0 bases, with 12 bases lying between them. Germline V gene sequence: CDR1 LGHDT, CDR2 YNNKEL (reference sequence). This CDR3 contains 17 residues. This CDR3 reads CASSQETTNLAKNIQYF. CDR3 nucleotides: TGTGCCAGCAGCCAAGAAACCACAAATCTAGCCAAAAACATTCAGTACTTC.

The rearrangement uses TRBV7-6 and TRBJ1-1; 7 bases are shared with TRBD1. Unmatched junction bases numbered 10, after V lost 4 bases and J lost 5 bases. The germline gives CDR1 SGHVS, CDR2 FNYEAQ. This CDR3 contains 15 residues. The CDR3 region has the DNA TGTGCCAGCAGCTCGAAGAAACAGGGGAGGACTGAAGCTTTCTTT. This gives the protein CASSSKKQGRTEAFF.

This clone was seen only a few times. The genes are TRBV2 and TRBJ1-2, with 7 bases aligning to TRBD1. This CDR3 spans 15 amino acids. After removal of 7 bases from V and 2 bases from J, the junction contained 10 bases not matched to a gene. Looked up from germline, CDR1 is SNHLY and CDR2 is FYNNEI. CDR3 coding DNA: TGTGCCAGCACGGAGACAGGGTCGAGGAACTATGGCTACACCTTC. Translating it yields CASTETGSRNYGYTF.

The chain joins TRBV5-8 to TRBJ2-5; D is undetermined. V gave up 1 base and J gave up 4 bases, with 20 bases separating them. Germline lookup yields CDR1 SGHTS and CDR2 YDEGEE. There are 17 residues in the CDR3. CDR3 sequence (DNA): TGTGCCAGCAGCTTGCTTTTCCGCAGGATTGGGCGAGAGACCCAGTACTTC. It specifies CASSLLFRRIGRETQYF.

V is TRBV9 and J is TRBJ1-2; the match to TRBD1 covers 9 bases. The CDR3 has 14 amino acids. The V and J ends lost 3 bases and 8 bases, in that order; junction bases with no gene match: 8. Germline V gene lookup returns CDR1 SGDLS and CDR2 YYNGEE. As DNA, the CDR3 is TGTGCCAGCAGCGCACAACAGGGGGCGCAGGGCTACACCTTC. It specifies CASSAQQGAQGYTF.

The V gene is TRBV19, the J gene TRBJ1-1, with D perhaps matching TRBD1 (5 bases). The CDR3 is 14 amino acids. The V and J ends lost 1 base and 4 bases respectively, with 10 bases between them. CDR1 LNHDA and CDR2 SQIVND come from the germline V gene (reference sequence). CDR3 nucleotides: TGTGCCAGTAGTATAGTGGGGCAGGCCACTGAAGCTTTCTTT. The encoded protein is CASSIVGQATEAFF.

The chain is built from TRBV6-5 and TRBJ1-1; no clear D gene. This CDR3 is 14 amino acids long. The V gene's germline CDR1 is MNHEY and CDR2 SVGAGI. V lost 5 bases, J lost 8 bases, and 18 bases lay in between. As DNA, the CDR3 is TGTGCCAGCAGTCCGGGTTCCGGCCGCGCCGAAGCTTTCTTT. Residues: CASSPGSGRAEAFF.

This sequence joins TRBV5-1 and TRBJ2-7; the D is unclear. Germline CDR1 and CDR2: SGHRS and YFSETQ. V gave up 4 bases and J gave up 1 base, with 3 bases separating them. CDR3 length: 11 amino acids. DNA of the CDR3: TGCGCCAGCAGCCAGTCCTACGAGCAGTACTTC. Translation: CASSQSYEQYF.

This chain joins TRBV30 and TRBJ1-2; 10 bases fit TRBD1. V shed 4 bases and J 5 bases; nucleotides not matched to a gene: 7. This CDR3 contains 14 residues. Germline V gene lookup returns CDR1 GTSNPN and CDR2 SVGIG (reference sequence). The CDR3 nucleotides are TGTGCCTGGAATGGACAGGGGGTCGCTTATGGCTACACCTTC. Encoded protein: CAWNGQGVAYGYTF. Full variable domain (remainder filled in from reference TRBV30 and TRBJ1-2): SQTIHQWPATLVQPVGSPLSLECTVEGTSNPNLYWYRQAAGRGLQLLFYSVGIGQISSEVPQNLSASRPQDRQFILSSKKLLLSDSGFYLCAWNGQGVAYGYTFGSGTRLTVV.

The V gene is TRBV10-2, the J gene TRBJ2-1; D might be TRBD1 (5 bases). The CDR3 runs 14 residues. V was trimmed by 0 bases and J by 8 bases, leaving 11 bases between them. Germline CDR1 and CDR2: WSHSY and SAAADI. CDR3 coding DNA: TGCGCCAGCAGTGAGTCCTCAGGGAAACATGAGCAGTTCTTC. Its protein is CASSESSGKHEQFF.

This clone was detected only once. This chain uses TRBV24-1 with TRBJ2-1; 7 nucleotides line up with TRBD1. CDR1 and CDR2 (germline): KGHDR, SFDVKD. V was clipped by 5 bases and J by 1 base; unmatched bases: 13. This CDR3 comprises 18 residues. Here the CDR3 reads CATSANSPGQQSYNEQFF. The CDR3 DNA reads as TGTGCCACCAGTGCAAATAGCCCGGGACAGCAGTCCTACAATGAGCAGTTCTTC.

The chain recombines TRBV6-6 with TRBJ2-1; perhaps TRBD2 as D (6 bases). The CDR3 runs to 14 residues. With 5 bases removed from V and 10 bases from J, the gap between germline ends came to 18 bases. Germline values: CDR1 MNHNY, CDR2 SVGAGI (reference sequence). The CDR3 is CASSPPGTPVEQFF. CDR3 DNA sequence: TGTGCCAGCAGTCCCCCCGGGACTCCCGTGGAGCAGTTCTTC.

A single count supports this clone. The chain links TRBV15 to TRBJ1-2; D is possibly TRBD1 (6 bases). The CDR3 consists of 13 residues. The ends were cut back, 1 base at V and 4 bases at J, with 7 bases in the middle. CDR1 LNHNV and CDR2 YYDKDF come from the germline V gene (reference sequence). CDR3 amino acids: CATSRGTAYGYTF. The CDR3 DNA follows: TGTGCCACCAGCAGAGGGACAGCCTATGGCTACACCTTC.

This clone was counted a few times. The chain uses TRBV3-1 (or the pseudogene TRBV3-2) and TRBJ1-6, with D unclear. The V and J ends lost 3 bases and 3 bases respectively, with 9 bases between them. In germline, CDR1 is LGHDT, CDR2 YNNKEL (reference sequence). This CDR3 region has 15 residues. The CDR3 here is CASSQNDFYNSPLHF. CDR3 nucleotides: TGTGCCAGCAGCCAGAACGACTTCTATAATTCACCCCTCCACTTT.

This clone was detected only once. The chain carries TRBV5-1 and TRBJ2-5; TRBD1 matches at 9 bases. The V segment lost 2 bases and the J segment 5 bases; nucleotides outside the gene matches: 7. Germline V CDR1 and CDR2: SGHRS, YFSETQ. The CDR3 has 15 amino acids. DNA for the CDR3: TGCGCCAGCAGCTTATGGGACAGGGCAGGGGAGACCCAGTACTTC. It specifies CASSLWDRAGETQYF.

The rearrangement links TRBV6-5 to TRBJ2-7, with D possibly matching TRBD1 (6 bases). Per germline, CDR1 MNHEY and CDR2 SVGAGI. V was shortened by 4 bases and J by 4 bases, with 14 bases between the two germline ends. The CDR3 length is 14 residues. CDR3 sequence reads: CASSLRTVEYEQYF. In DNA form, the CDR3 reads TGTGCCAGCAGTTTACGGACAGTTGAGTACGAGCAGTACTTC.

The chain links TRBV5-6 to TRBJ1-2; weak D call: TRBD1 (6 bases). This CDR3 spans 14 amino acids. Germline V lookup: CDR1 SGHDT, CDR2 YYEEEE. V lost 0 bases to trimming and J lost 7 bases, with 13 bases between them. CDR3 sequence (DNA): TGTGCCAGCAGCTTGGCGGGGGGCGTCGGTGGCTACACCTTC. Encoded protein: CASSLAGGVGGYTF.

The V call is TRBV11-2, the J call TRBJ1-2, with D hard to call. Trimming cost V 4 bases and J 8 bases, with 11 bases left between them. The CDR3 is 12 amino acids. Germline assignment: CDR1 SGHAT and CDR2 FQNNGV. CDR3: CASSYGGEGYTF. CDR3 sequence (DNA): TGTGCCAGCAGCTATGGCGGAGAAGGCTACACCTTC.

The chain couples TRBV11-3 to TRBJ1-2; perhaps TRBD1 as D (5 bases). The CDR3 runs to 14 residues. Trimming took off 3 bases at V and 4 bases at J, with 12 bases between the two ends. Germline V gene lookup returns CDR1 SGHNT and CDR2 YENEEA. CDR3 loop: CASSLTVKGYGYTF. CDR3 coding DNA: TGTGCCAGCAGCTTGACAGTAAAGGGCTATGGCTACACCTTC.